This TCR beta chain was documented in a study of response to subunit inactivated influenza vaccine. Using its own MiXCR run on the RT-PCR reads, TCRdb lists one record per CDR3 protein. The data show 500,000 to 550,000 distinct CDR3 sequences, 20% to 25% seen once. The germline V and J ends were trimmed by 6 bases and 3 bases, with 9 bases remaining between them. This CDR3 has 13 residues. CDR1 MNHEY and CDR2 SVGEGT come from the germline V gene. This sample was shared with a second study, whose subject was T cells expressing NK-cell markers. As reported in that work: A 5'RACE template switching approach incorporating UMIs was used to make TCR beta cDNA. Cells sorted as CD3+CD56+NKG2C+, CD3+CD56+NKG2C- and CD3+CD56-NKG2C+ T cells supplied the TCR beta repertoires. Of the CD8+ T cell pool in five or six donors, about 1.0-7.5% was accounted for by dominant NKG2C+ clonotypes. These clonotypes also led the CD3+CD56-NKG2C+ fraction in a few donors. Whether expanded NKG2C+ T cell clones were HCMV-specific remained unclear.

This sequence originates from a man aged 50 to 59 who received an inactivated influenza vaccine. The rearrangement uses TRBV6-2 or TRBV6-3 and TRBJ2-1, with D hard to call. Sequenced here: CD4+ T cells sorted from PBMCs, sampled less than 13 days after vaccination. CDR3 nucleotides: TGTGCCAGCAGCCCCCAGTTCTACAATGAGCAGTTCTTC. The encoded protein is CASSPQFYNEQFF.